This T cell receptor (beta chain) appears in the sequencing data of a study of OX40 agonist ivuxolimab in advanced cancers. Study-wide context: Patients with hepatocellular carcinoma, melanoma, renal cell or head and neck cancer made up the dose-escalation patients. Partial responses were recorded for three patients, including one with hepatocellular carcinoma and two with cutaneous melanoma. General study findings and limits: At doses 0.1 to 3.0 mg/kg, CD4+ and CD8+ clones expanded.

The V segment lost 4 bases and the J segment 5 bases; nucleotides outside the gene matches: 9. Germline assignment: CDR1 SGHRS and CDR2 YFSETQ. The CDR3 runs to 15 residues. On this clone itself: Its specificity is unknown.

Measured with immunoSEQ multiplex PCR; TCRdb has only the in-frame clones, and not every one. Of around 65,000 clones in the sample, approximately 90% were seen once. The chain recombines TRBV5-1 with TRBJ2-7; 10 nucleotides align to TRBD2. The input for sequencing was CD4+ or CD8+ T cells sorted from blood, taken in a trial of the OX40 agonist ivuxolimab. The sequence was obtained from an adult with an advanced solid tumor such as melanoma, head and neck, liver or kidney cancer. The CDR3 loop reads CASSPAGGPSDEQYF. In DNA form, the CDR3 reads TGCGCCAGCAGCCCAGCGGGAGGGCCCTCGGACGAGCAGTACTTC.